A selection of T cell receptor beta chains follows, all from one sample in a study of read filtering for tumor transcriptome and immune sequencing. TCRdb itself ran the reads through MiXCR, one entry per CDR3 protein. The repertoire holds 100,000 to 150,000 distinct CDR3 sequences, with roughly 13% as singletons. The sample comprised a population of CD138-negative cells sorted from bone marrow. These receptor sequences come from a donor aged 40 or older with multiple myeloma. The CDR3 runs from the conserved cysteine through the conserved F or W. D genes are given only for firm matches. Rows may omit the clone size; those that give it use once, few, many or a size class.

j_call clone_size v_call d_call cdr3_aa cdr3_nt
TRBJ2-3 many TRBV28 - CASSSSFQGYRAGGTDTQYF TGTGCCAGCAGTTCCTCATTCCAGGGATATCGGGCAGGCGGCACAGATACGCAGTATTTT
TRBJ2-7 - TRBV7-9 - CASSSSGAINEQYF TGTGCCAGCAGCTCGAGTGGAGCTATCAACGAGCAGTACTTC
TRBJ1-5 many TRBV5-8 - CASSFYSTGPQPQHF TGTGCCAGCAGCTTTTATTCGACTGGCCCTCAGCCCCAGCATTTT
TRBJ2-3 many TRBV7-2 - CASSLNYADTQYF TGTGCCAGCAGCTTAAATTATGCAGATACGCAGTATTTT
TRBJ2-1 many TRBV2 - CASSEEMTGSYNEQFF TGTGCCAGCAGTGAAGAAATGACAGGATCCTACAATGAGCAGTTCTTC
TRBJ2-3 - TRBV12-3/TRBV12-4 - CASLLGTDTQYF TGTGCCAGCCTCCTCGGCACAGATACGCAGTATTTT
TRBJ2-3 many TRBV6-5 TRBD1 CASRRTGASTDTQYF TGTGCCAGCAGGCGGACAGGGGCTAGCACAGATACGCAGTATTTT
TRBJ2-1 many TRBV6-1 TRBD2 CASKLAGGPQYNEQFF TGTGCCAGCAAACTAGCGGGGGGCCCCCAGTACAATGAGCAGTTCTTC
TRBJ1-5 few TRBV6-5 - CASSYSGPAGNQPQHF TGTGCCAGCAGTTACTCGGGGCCCGCAGGCAATCAGCCCCAGCATTTT
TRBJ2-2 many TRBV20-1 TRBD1 CSAKTGVDTGELFF TGCAGTGCGAAGACAGGGGTGGACACCGGGGAGCTGTTTTTT
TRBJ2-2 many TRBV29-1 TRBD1 CSVGGTGNTGELFF TGCAGCGTTGGCGGGACAGGGAACACCGGGGAGCTGTTTTTT
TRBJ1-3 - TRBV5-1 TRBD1 CASRGTGARNTIYF TGCGCCAGCCGGGGTACAGGGGCCAGAAACACCATATATTTT
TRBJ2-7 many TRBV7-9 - CASSLRRESEQYF TGTGCCAGCAGCTTAAGGCGCGAGTCCGAGCAGTACTTC
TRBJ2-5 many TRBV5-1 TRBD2 CASSAGLAPRGDQYF TGCGCCAGCAGCGCGGGACTAGCACCCCGGGGTGACCAGTACTTC
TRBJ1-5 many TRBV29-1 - CSVNSGLNQPQHF TGCAGCGTGAACAGTGGTCTCAATCAGCCCCAGCATTTT
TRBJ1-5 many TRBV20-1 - CSTKELDNQPQHF TGCAGTACTAAGGAGCTGGACAATCAGCCCCAGCATTTT
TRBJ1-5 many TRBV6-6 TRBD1 CASSGQGGNQPQHF TGTGCCAGCAGTGGACAGGGGGGCAATCAGCCCCAGCATTTT
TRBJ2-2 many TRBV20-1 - CSASVAGVGELFF TGCAGTGCTAGCGTGGCCGGGGTCGGGGAGCTGTTTTTT
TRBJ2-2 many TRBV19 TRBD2 CASRGPGLANTGELFF TGTGCCAGTAGGGGGCCGGGACTAGCGAACACCGGGGAGCTGTTTTTT
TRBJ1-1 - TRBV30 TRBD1 CAWSTKGAEGAFF TGTGCCTGGAGTACCAAGGGGGCTGAAGGGGCTTTCTTT
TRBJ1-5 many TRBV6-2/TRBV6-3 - CASSYNRDQPQHF TGTGCCAGCAGTTACAACAGGGATCAGCCCCAGCATTTT
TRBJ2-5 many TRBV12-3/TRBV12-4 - CASRQQIQETQYF TGTGCCAGCAGACAACAGATACAAGAGACCCAGTACTTC
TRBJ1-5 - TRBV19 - CASSIDGQNDQPQHF TGTGCCAGTAGTATAGATGGACAGAACGATCAGCCCCAGCATTTT
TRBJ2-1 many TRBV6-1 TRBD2 CASSSGTSGTNEQFF TGTGCCAGCAGCTCCGGGACTAGCGGGACCAATGAGCAGTTCTTC
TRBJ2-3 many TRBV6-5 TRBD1 CASSYRGRSTTDTQYF TGTGCCAGCAGTTATAGGGGGCGTAGTACCACAGATACGCAGTATTTT
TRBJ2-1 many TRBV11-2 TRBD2 CASSHGPSGSNEQFF TGTGCCAGCAGCCATGGACCTAGCGGGAGCAATGAGCAGTTCTTC
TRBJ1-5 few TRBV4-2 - CASSPQARTAYSNQPQHF TGTGCCAGCAGCCCGCAAGCCCGGACAGCTTATAGCAATCAGCCCCAGCATTTT
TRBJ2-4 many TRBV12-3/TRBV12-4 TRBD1 CASSLEAGGGKNIQYF TGTGCCAGCAGTTTAGAGGCAGGGGGTGGCAAAAACATTCAGTACTTC
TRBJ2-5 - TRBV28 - CASSQQETRYF TGTGCCAGCAGTCAGCAAGAGACCCGGTACTTC
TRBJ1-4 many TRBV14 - CASSQFLAGAREKLFF TGTGCCAGCAGCCAATTCTTGGCAGGGGCGCGTGAAAAACTGTTTTTT
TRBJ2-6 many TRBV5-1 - CASSLDPGRHSGANVLTF TGCGCCAGCAGCTTGGATCCGGGACGGCACTCTGGGGCCAACGTCCTGACTTTC
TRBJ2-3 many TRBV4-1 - CASSHRTDTQYF TGCGCCAGCAGCCACCGCACAGATACGCAGTATTTT
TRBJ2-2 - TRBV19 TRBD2 CASSKLAEEVGTGELFF TGTGCCAGTAGTAAACTAGCGGAGGAGGTCGGCACCGGGGAGCTGTTTTTT
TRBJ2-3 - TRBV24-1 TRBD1 CATSEGRGISDTQYF TGTGCCACCAGTGAGGGCAGGGGGATTTCAGATACGCAGTATTTT
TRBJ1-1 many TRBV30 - CAWSTLHREWTEAFF TGTGCCTGGAGTACACTTCACAGGGAATGGACTGAAGCTTTCTTT
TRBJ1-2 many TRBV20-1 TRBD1 CSARSGTGVAYGYTF TGCAGTGCCCGATCCGGGACAGGGGTTGCCTATGGCTACACCTTC
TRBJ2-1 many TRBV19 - CASSLGSSGGNEQFF TGTGCCAGTAGTCTAGGGTCTTCAGGGGGGAATGAGCAGTTCTTC
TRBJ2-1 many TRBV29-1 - CSVGRTQDNEQFF TGCAGCGTTGGTAGGACCCAAGACAATGAGCAGTTCTTC
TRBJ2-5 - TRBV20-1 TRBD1 CSAHRGMGETQYF TGCAGTGCTCACAGGGGGATGGGAGAGACCCAGTACTTC
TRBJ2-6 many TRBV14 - CASSQESSGANVLTF TGTGCCAGCAGCCAAGAGAGCTCTGGGGCCAACGTCCTGACTTTC
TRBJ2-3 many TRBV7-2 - CASSSQMGAADTQYF TGTGCCAGCAGCTCCCAGATGGGGGCTGCAGATACGCAGTATTTT
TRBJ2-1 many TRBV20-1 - CSAGSRGDEQFF TGCAGTGCTGGATCTAGGGGGGATGAGCAGTTCTTC
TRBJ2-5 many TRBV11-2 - CASSLGSQETQYF TGTGCCAGCAGCTTAGGGAGTCAAGAGACCCAGTACTTC
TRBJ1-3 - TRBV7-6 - CASSLEGPGNTIYF TGTGCCAGCAGCTTAGAAGGGCCCGGAAACACCATATATTTT
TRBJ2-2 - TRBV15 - CTTSRERGGVGELFF TGTACCACCAGCAGAGAGCGTGGCGGAGTCGGGGAGCTGTTTTTT
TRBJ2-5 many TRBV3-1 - CASSPTQETQYF TGTGCCAGCTCACCGACCCAAGAGACCCAGTACTTC
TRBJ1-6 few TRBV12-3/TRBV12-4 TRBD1 CASSPTGATRSPLHF TGTGCCAGCAGTCCTACAGGGGCCACCCGATCACCCCTCCACTTT
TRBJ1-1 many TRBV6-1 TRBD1 CASSGPRGMNTEAFF TGTGCCAGCAGTGGGCCCAGGGGGATGAACACTGAAGCTTTCTTT
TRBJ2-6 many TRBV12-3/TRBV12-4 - CASCAGANVLTF TGTGCCAGCTGTGCTGGGGCCAACGTCCTGACTTTC
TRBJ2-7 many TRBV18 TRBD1 CASSPGTGGPYEQYF TGTGCCAGCTCACCCGGGACAGGGGGCCCCTACGAGCAGTACTTC
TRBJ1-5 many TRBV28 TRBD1 CASSFTGASNQPQHF TGTGCCAGCAGTTTTACAGGGGCCAGCAATCAGCCCCAGCATTTT
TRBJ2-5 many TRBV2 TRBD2 CASRRLAGAETQYF TGTGCCAGCAGAAGACTAGCGGGAGCGGAGACCCAGTACTTC
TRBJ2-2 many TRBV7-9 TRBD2 CASSLLAGVNTGELFF TGTGCCAGCAGCTTACTAGCGGGAGTGAACACCGGGGAGCTGTTTTTT
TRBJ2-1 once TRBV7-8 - CASSSGRTSLSYNEQFF TGTGCCAGCAGCTCGGGCCGAACTAGTCTCTCCTACAATGAGCAGTTCTTC
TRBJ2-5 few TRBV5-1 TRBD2 CASSLGGGSVSQETQYF TGCGCCAGCAGCTTGGGAGGCGGGAGCGTGTCTCAAGAGACCCAGTACTTC
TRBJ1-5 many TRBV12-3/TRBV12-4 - CASTRQVGSNQPQHF TGTGCCAGCACCCGACAGGTGGGAAGCAATCAGCCCCAGCATTTT
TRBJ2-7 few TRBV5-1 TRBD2 CASSLTLTSGSYEQYF TGCGCCAGCAGCTTGACCCTTACTAGCGGTTCCTACGAGCAGTACTTC
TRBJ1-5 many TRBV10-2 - CASSAGSPRSQHF TGCGCCAGCAGTGCAGGCTCCCCGAGGTCCCAGCATTTT
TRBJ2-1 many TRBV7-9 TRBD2 CASSQREGRKFF TGTGCCAGCAGCCAAAGGGAGGGGAGAAAGTTCTTC